This paragraph reports one T cell receptor (beta chain). Its target is not known. This record belongs to a study of cytomegalovirus exposure and HLA in healthy donors. Study-wide results and limits: TCR beta sequences reportedly predicted the HLA-A and HLA-B alleles of most subjects accurately. Most of the TCR beta V segments (in an earlier analysis) were productive either about 87% or about 30% of the time.

PCR involved 60 Vbeta and 13 Jbeta primers. Generated by immunoSEQ multiplex PCR, the TCRdb table keeps only in-frame clones and is missing some. The table has around 190,000 clones, 65% to 85% seen once. The clonotype originates from a woman aged 18-29 years in good health and CMV-seronegative. Input material: PBMCs.

The CDR3 protein is CASSWQGVSSGSFDTGELFF. CDR3 bases: TGTGCCAGCAGTTGGCAGGGGGTAAGTAGCGGGAGTTTCGACACCGGGGAGCTGTTTTTT. The J gene is TRBJ2-2, the V gene TRBV2; 9 bases agree with TRBD2. V lost 5 bases, J lost 3 bases, and 19 bases stayed unmatched. This CDR3 region has 20 residues. Germline V gives CDR1 SNHLY, CDR2 FYNNEI.